The 31 T cell receptor beta chains listed next were all sequenced from one sample in a study of cytomegalovirus exposure and HLA in healthy donors. 13 Jbeta primers and 60 Vbeta primers were used for the PCR. Assay: immunoSEQ multiplex PCR; the TCRdb copy retains only in-frame clones and omits some. The table has 130,000 to 150,000 clones, about 80% seen once. The source material was PBMCs. The receptor set was obtained from an older woman in good health and CMV-seropositive.

V is TRBV13 and J is TRBJ2-7; D is perhaps TRBD2 (5 bases). The germline V gene has CDR1 PRHDT and CDR2 FYEKMQ (reference sequence). This CDR3 is 15 amino acids long. The V end was cut by 5 bases, the J end by 7 bases, with 21 bases between. This chain's CDR3 is CASSPTEWGSGEQYF. The CDR3 DNA follows: TGTGCCAGCAGCCCCACAGAGTGGGGATCGGGGGAGCAGTACTTC.

The V call is TRBV11-1, the J call TRBJ2-1, with a weak D call TRBD1 (5 bases). This CDR3 spans 16 amino acids. The germline V and J ends were trimmed by 3 bases and 2 bases, with 14 bases remaining between them. Germline V gives CDR1 SGHAT, CDR2 FQDESV (reference sequence). The chain's CDR3 is CASSFTGRTPYNEQFF. The DNA of the CDR3 is TGTGCCAGCAGCTTTACAGGCCGGACACCCTACAATGAGCAGTTCTTC.

J is TRBJ2-7 and V is TRBV7-2, with a tentative D call TRBD1 (5 bases). CDR1 SGHTA and CDR2 FQGNSA come from the germline V gene. The V end was cut by 2 bases, the J end by 4 bases, with 12 bases between. The CDR3 totals 14 residues. Here the CDR3 DNA reads TGTGCCAGCAGCTTAACCCAGGGATGGTACGAGCAGTACTTC. Translation: CASSLTQGWYEQYF.

This rearrangement joins TRBV7-2 to TRBJ2-7, with TRBD2 matching over 10 bases. CDR3 length: 17 residues. The V and J ends lost 3 bases and 3 bases, in that order; junction bases with no gene match: 11. Germline loops: CDR1 SGHTA, CDR2 FQGNSA. CDR3 in amino acids: CASSFALAGGGNYEQYF. For the CDR3, the DNA is TGTGCCAGCAGCTTCGCCTTAGCGGGAGGTGGGAACTACGAGCAGTACTTC.

The V call is TRBV5-1, the J call TRBJ2-1; 11 positions match TRBD2. The CDR3 sequence is 15 residues long. Germline V gene sequence: CDR1 SGHRS, CDR2 YFSETQ. The ends lost 3 bases at V and 4 bases at J; junction bases unmatched: 3. In nucleotides, the CDR3 is TGCGCCAGCAGCTCGACTAGCGGGGTTTACAATGAGCAGTTCTTC. Amino acid sequence: CASSSTSGVYNEQFF.

The V gene is TRBV9, the J gene TRBJ2-7, with D possibly TRBD1 on 6 matching bases. The V gene's germline CDR1 is SGDLS and CDR2 YYNGEE. V lost 3 bases to trimming and J lost 3 bases, with 16 bases between them. This CDR3 region has 15 residues. In nucleotides, the CDR3 is TGTGCCAGCAGCGCGTCTTACAGGGCAGACTACGAGCAGTACTTC. Protein product: CASSASYRADYEQYF.

This chain links TRBV30 with TRBJ1-1; possible D gene TRBD1, 5 bases. Germline CDR1 reads GTSNPN; CDR2 reads SVGIG (reference sequence). Trimming pared 2 bases from V and 7 bases from J, leaving 11 bases between. This CDR3 has 12 amino acids. CDR3 sequence: CAWSPQGLEAFF. The CDR3 bases are TGTGCCTGGAGTCCCCAGGGACTTGAAGCTTTCTTT.

J is TRBJ1-2 and V is TRBV19; weak D call: TRBD1 (5 bases). Trimming cost V 5 bases and J 6 bases, with 16 bases left between them. Per germline, CDR1 LNHDA and CDR2 SQIVND (reference sequence). This CDR3 spans 14 amino acids. CDR3 amino acids: CASSPRDSMDGYTF. The CDR3 bases are TGTGCCAGTAGTCCGAGAGACAGTATGGATGGCTACACCTTC.

As DNA, the CDR3 is TGCGCCAGCAGTCGCACAGGGGGCTCAGAGGATGGCTACACCTTC. Translating it yields CASSRTGGSEDGYTF. The chain links TRBV5-1 to TRBJ1-2, with TRBD1 matching 9 bases. Germline V gives CDR1 SGHRS, CDR2 YFSETQ. V gave up 5 bases and J gave up 6 bases; unmatched junction bases: 11. This CDR3 is 15 amino acids long.

The chain carries TRBV7-9 and TRBJ1-1, with 8 bases fitting TRBD1. Germline assignment: CDR1 SEHNR and CDR2 FQNEAQ (reference sequence). The CDR3 runs 19 residues. With V trimmed by 5 bases and J by 4 bases, 21 bases remained unmatched. The CDR3 bases are TGTGCCAGCAGCCCCCAGGGCTTGGGACAGGCGGTTATGGGCACTGAAGCTTTCTTT. The encoded protein is CASSPQGLGQAVMGTEAFF.

The gene calls are TRBV30 and TRBJ2-1; no clear D gene. Per germline, CDR1 GTSNPN and CDR2 SVGIG (reference sequence). V shed 4 bases and J shed 4 bases, with 5 bases lying between them. The CDR3 covers 11 residues. The CDR3 DNA is TGTGCCTGGAATATTTACAATGAGCAGTTCTTC. Translated: CAWNIYNEQFF.

The chain has TRBV18 and TRBJ2-7, with 8 bases identical to TRBD2. Germline V gene data show CDR1 as KGHSH and CDR2 as LQKENI. V trimming: 0 bases; J trimming: 3 bases; junction bases outside the gene matches: 4. This CDR3 is built from 15 residues. For the CDR3, the DNA is TGTGCCAGCTCACCACCATCGCTAGCGGGCTACGAGCAGTACTTC. It yields the protein CASSPPSLAGYEQYF.

The V and J genes are TRBV29-1 and TRBJ2-5, with a weak D call TRBD2 (6 bases). Germline V gene lookup returns CDR1 SQVTM and CDR2 ANQGSEA. Between the trimmed V and J ends, which lost 5 bases and 1 base, there was a span of 8 bases. The CDR3 length is 12 residues. The CDR3 loop is CSVSGGQETQYF. CDR3 sequence (DNA): TGCAGCGTTTCCGGGGGCCAAGAGACCCAGTACTTC.

The gene calls are TRBV6-5 and TRBJ2-1, with no clear D. CDR3 length equals 13 residues. V shed 8 bases and J shed 8 bases, with 16 bases lying between them. Germline V gene sequence: CDR1 MNHEY, CDR2 SVGAGI. The CDR3: CASSGPNRDEQFF. The CDR3 nucleotides are TGTGCCAGCTCTGGGCCTAATCGTGATGAGCAGTTCTTC.

This chain joins TRBV7-2 and TRBJ2-7; D may be TRBD1 (6 bases). V was shortened by 1 base and J by 4 bases, with 17 bases between the two germline ends. The CDR3 runs to 16 residues. From germline, CDR1 is SGHTA and CDR2 FQGNSA. CDR3 residues: CASSLGPAGVGYEQYF. Here the CDR3 DNA reads TGTGCCAGCAGCTTAGGGCCCGCAGGGGTAGGGTACGAGCAGTACTTC.

The rearrangement links TRBV4-2 to TRBJ2-5; D gene unclear. The germline V gene encodes CDR1 LGHNA and CDR2 YNFKEQ. Between the trimmed V and J ends, which lost 0 bases and 4 bases, there was a span of 3 bases. The CDR3 is 12 residues long. Written as DNA, the CDR3 is TGTGCCAGCAGCCAAGAGAGAGAGACCCAGTACTTC. Translated, it gives CASSQERETQYF.

This clone was picked up a small number of times. This chain uses TRBV5-4 with TRBJ2-3; D is possibly TRBD2 (5 bases). The CDR3 is 17 amino acids. Germline-derived CDR1 and CDR2 are SGHNT and YYREEE (reference sequence). The V end lost 4 bases, the J end lost 8 bases, and 26 bases lay between the germline ends. The CDR3 sequence is CASSRWGAGGGGGTQYF. CDR3 DNA sequence: TGTGCCAGCAGCCGGTGGGGTGCAGGCGGAGGAGGTGGTACGCAGTATTTT.

The chain carries TRBV5-8 and TRBJ2-7, with D possibly being TRBD2 (6 bases). There are 15 residues in the CDR3. With 1 base removed from V and 7 bases from J, the gap between germline ends came to 18 bases. Germline assignment: CDR1 SGHTS and CDR2 YDEGEE. This CDR3 reads CASSLSGRERREQYF. The CDR3 DNA follows: TGTGCCAGCAGCTTGTCGGGACGGGAGAGGAGGGAGCAGTACTTC. Drawing the rest from reference TRBV5-8 and TRBJ2-7, the complete variable domain is EAGVTQSPTHLIKTRGQQATLRCSPISGHTSVYWYQQALGLGLQFLLWYDEGEERNRGNFPPRFSGRQFPNYSSELNVNALELEDSALYLCASSLSGRERREQYFGPGTRLTVT.

The rearrangement uses TRBV5-1 and TRBJ2-3, with 10 positions matching TRBD2. V lost 4 bases, J lost 1 base, and 6 bases stayed unmatched. Germline values: CDR1 SGHRS, CDR2 YFSETQ. CDR3 length: 16 residues. The CDR3 region is CASSNVLAGGTDTQYF. In nucleotides, the CDR3 is TGCGCCAGCAGCAACGTGCTAGCGGGGGGCACAGATACGCAGTATTTT.

V and J are TRBV5-6 and TRBJ1-1; D unresolved. V lost 4 bases and J lost 4, with 17 bases in between. The germline V gene has CDR1 SGHDT and CDR2 YYEEEE. The length of the CDR3 is 15 residues. The CDR3 region is CASSRFGGEGTEAFF. The CDR3 nucleotides are TGTGCCAGCAGCCGGTTTGGCGGGGAGGGCACTGAAGCTTTCTTT.

The chain combines TRBV6-5 with TRBJ2-7; 7 positions agree with TRBD2. V shed 5 bases and J 0 bases; nucleotides not matched to a gene: 7. Germline CDR1 reads MNHEY; CDR2 reads SVGAGI. The CDR3 loop spans 15 amino acids. DNA for the CDR3: TGTGCCAGCAGTCCCGGGGAGGGGCCCTCCTACGAGCAGTACTTC. Protein product: CASSPGEGPSYEQYF.

The CDR3 DNA sequence: TGCGCCAGCAGCTTCGACAGGCTACATCACTATGGCTACACCTTC. Translation: CASSFDRLHHYGYTF. This rearrangement joins TRBV5-1 to TRBJ1-2; weak D call: TRBD1 (6 bases). Trimming left V 2 bases short and J 3 bases short, with 14 bases between. The CDR3 sequence is 15 residues long. Germline CDR1 is SGHRS and CDR2 is YFSETQ.

The chain employs TRBV5-6 and TRBJ2-5; 10 bases align to TRBD1. This CDR3 is built from 15 residues. Trimming took 4 bases from V and 5 from J; bases not matched to a gene: 8. Germline CDR1 reads SGHDT; CDR2 reads YYEEEE. CDR3: CASSTPGQGSETQYF. The CDR3, as DNA: TGTGCCAGCAGCACCCCGGGACAGGGGTCGGAGACCCAGTACTTC.

This rearrangement joins TRBV20-1 to TRBJ1-4; no firm D call. The ends were cut back, 6 bases at V and 6 bases at J, with 5 bases in the middle. The CDR3 is 10 residues long. Per the germline V gene, CDR1 is DFQATT and CDR2 is SNEGSKA (reference sequence). The CDR3 here is CSAADEKLFF. Written as DNA, the CDR3 is TGCAGTGCGGCAGATGAAAAACTGTTTTTT.

The chain has TRBV28 and TRBJ2-7; 8 bases align to TRBD2. V trimming: 4 bases; J trimming: 4 bases; junction bases outside the gene matches: 6. The CDR3 covers 14 residues. Germline loops: CDR1 MDHEN, CDR2 SYDVKM. CDR3 DNA: TGTGCCAGCAGTTCCGCGGGGGGAGATTACGAGCAGTACTTC. This codes for CASSSAGGDYEQYF.

The CDR3 here is CASRWASGNTDTQYF. CDR3 nucleotide sequence: TGTGCCAGCAGATGGGCTAGCGGAAACACAGATACGCAGTATTTT. The V call is TRBV27, the J call TRBJ2-3; 7 nucleotides match TRBD2. The CDR3 covers 15 residues. The germline V gene encodes CDR1 MNHEY and CDR2 SMNVEV (reference sequence). J gave up 2 bases and V 6 bases, and 8 bases lay outside the gene matches.

Here the CDR3 DNA reads TGTGCCAGCAGCGGCCGGGACAGGGGGCCCCAAGAGACCCAGTACTTC. Translated: CASSGRDRGPQETQYF. V usage is TRBV5-4 and J usage is TRBJ2-5; 12 bases fit TRBD1. The length of the CDR3 is 16 residues. Germline V gene lookup returns CDR1 SGHNT and CDR2 YYREEE (reference sequence). V gave up 4 bases and J gave up 1 base; unmatched junction bases: 5.

This sequence joins TRBV30 and TRBJ2-5; possible D gene TRBD1, 5 bases. V lost 0 bases and J lost 7, with 12 bases in between. This CDR3 contains 13 residues. CDR1 is GTSNPN and CDR2 is SVGIG in the germline V gene (reference sequence). The chain's CDR3 is CAWSVRTLGTQYF. CDR3 nucleotide sequence: TGTGCCTGGAGTGTACGGACACTGGGGACCCAGTACTTC.

The chain links TRBV7-6 to TRBJ2-3; the match to TRBD2 covers 10 bases. From germline, CDR1 is SGHVS and CDR2 FNYEAQ. V dropped 8 bases and J dropped 4; count of bases not matched to a gene: 9. This CDR3 contains 15 residues. CDR3 nucleotide sequence: TGTGCCAGCCAGACCCTAGCGGGAGACTCAGATACGCAGTATTTT. Translated, it gives CASQTLAGDSDTQYF.

V usage is TRBV7-9 and J usage is TRBJ2-1; the match to TRBD1 covers 9 bases. CDR1 SEHNR and CDR2 FQNEAQ come from the germline V gene (reference sequence). The V gene end was trimmed by 6 bases and the J gene end by 2 bases; junction bases not matched to a gene: 5. CDR3 size: 15 residues. The CDR3 bases are TGTGCCAGCAGAACCGGGACAGGGCCCTACAATGAGCAGTTCTTC. Amino acids: CASRTGTGPYNEQFF.

The chain combines TRBV13 with TRBJ1-1; D not resolved. V was trimmed by 2 bases and J by 7 bases, leaving 8 bases between them. The CDR3 is 12 residues long. The germline V gene encodes CDR1 PRHDT and CDR2 FYEKMQ (reference sequence). The CDR3 here is CASSLHLVEAFF. Written as DNA, the CDR3 is TGTGCCAGCAGCTTACACTTAGTTGAAGCTTTCTTT.